Following are 26 T cell receptor beta chains from one sample sequenced in a study of vaccination and CD4 T cells after COVID-19. The treatment is: approximately 9-day PBMC culture with coronavirus spike peptide pools or control peptides (ViraFEST assay). Prior to the COVID-19 pandemic (2011-2018), the unexposed donor's CD4+ T cells were collected. Cultured CD4+ T cell DNA was sequenced using the Oncomine TCR Beta short-read assay. Genomic DNA from cultured CD4+ T cells was extracted. Via MiXCR, TCRdb re-called the PCR reads, giving one row per CDR3 protein. This table holds about 9,000 distinct CDR3 sequences, 25% to 35% found once. These receptors lack a known antigen. Sequences were obtained from CD4+ T cells from blood, cultured in vitro. These receptors were collected from a human donor in good health.

The chain employs TRBV6-1 and TRBJ2-1, with D possibly TRBD2 on 6 matching bases. V was cut by 5 bases and J by 8 bases, with 16 bases left in between. The germline gives CDR1 MNHNS, CDR2 SASEGT. CDR3 size: 14 residues. DNA of the CDR3: TGTGCCAGCAGTCCGGCGGCCAGGGAGGATGAGCAGTTCTTC. This gives the protein CASSPAAREDEQFF.

This rearrangement joins TRBV28 to TRBJ1-6, with 7 bases lining up with TRBD1. The CDR3 runs 16 residues. V was clipped by 6 bases and J by 6 bases; unmatched bases: 11. From germline, CDR1 is MDHEN and CDR2 SYDVKM. The DNA of the CDR3 is TGTGCCAGCAGCTCCCCGGGGAGGGGGCTTAATTCACCCCTCCACTTT. Its translation: CASSSPGRGLNSPLHF. The variable domain in full, with the rest retrieved from reference TRBV28 and TRBJ1-6, is DVKVTQSSRYLVKRTGEKVFLECVQDMDHENMFWYRQDPGLGLRLIYFSYDVKMKEKGDIPEGYSVSREKKERFSLILESASTNQTSMYLCASSSPGRGLNSPLHFGNGTRLTVT.

The CDR3 bases are TGTGCCAGCAGCTTAGGCCAGGGCTCACCCCTCCACTTT. It is translated as CASSLGQGSPLHF. The chain couples TRBV7-3 to TRBJ1-6, with D tentatively TRBD1 (5 bases). This CDR3 has 13 amino acids. Looked up from germline, CDR1 is SGHTA and CDR2 is FQGTGA. The V gene lost 2 bases and the J gene lost 10 bases, with 9 bases spanning the gap.

The rearrangement joins TRBV28 to TRBJ1-5; weak D call: TRBD1 (5 bases). CDR1 MDHEN and CDR2 SYDVKM come from the germline V gene. This CDR3 has 16 amino acids. Trimming removed 7 bases at V and 2 bases at J, with 18 bases between. The CDR3 loop is CASTPRGDTGNQPQHF. The CDR3 DNA sequence: TGTGCCAGCACCCCCCGGGGCGACACAGGCAATCAGCCCCAGCATTTT.

The chain recombines TRBV5-1 with TRBJ2-1, with D possibly TRBD2 on 6 matching bases. The germline CDR1 and CDR2 sequences are SGHRS and YFSETQ. There are 15 residues in the CDR3. V lost 5 bases and J lost 7, with 19 bases in between. The CDR3 region has the DNA TGCGCCAGCAGGCCCGGGACTCTAAGTGGTAATGAGCAGTTCTTC. As protein: CASRPGTLSGNEQFF.

The rearrangement joins TRBV7-2 to TRBJ2-1; 12 bases fit TRBD2. J was trimmed by 6 bases and V by 5 bases; bases with no gene match: 2. The germline V gene encodes CDR1 SGHTA and CDR2 FQGNSA. This CDR3 spans 14 amino acids. This CDR3 is CASSRLAGANEQFF. The DNA of the CDR3 is TGTGCCAGCAGCCGACTAGCGGGAGCCAATGAGCAGTTCTTC. The entire variable domain, with the rest obtained from reference TRBV7-2 and TRBJ2-1, is as follows: GAGVSQSPSNKVTEKGKDVELRCDPISGHTALYWYRQSLGQGLEFLIYFQGNSAPDKSGLPSDRFSAERTGGSVSTLTIQRTQQEDSAVYLCASSRLAGANEQFFGPGTRLTVL.

This clonotype was observed a few times. V usage is TRBV14 and J usage is TRBJ1-5; D is uncertain. Per germline, CDR1 SGHDN and CDR2 FVKESK. Trimming took off 0 bases at V and 6 bases at J, with 6 bases between the two ends. This CDR3 contains 13 residues. CDR3 region: CASSQDSVQPQHF. In DNA form, the CDR3 reads TGTGCCAGCAGCCAAGATTCGGTTCAGCCCCAGCATTTT.

This sequence joins TRBV6-1 and TRBJ1-5; a weak D match, TRBD1 (5 bases). Trimming removed 7 bases at V and 1 base at J, with 17 bases between. Germline loops: CDR1 MNHNS, CDR2 SASEGT. The CDR3 runs to 16 residues. The CDR3 DNA follows: TGTGCCAGCAAACCGGGACTGGGTTTAAGCAATCAGCCCCAGCATTTT. It specifies CASKPGLGLSNQPQHF.

The rearrangement joins TRBV9 to TRBJ1-6, with a weak D call TRBD1 (6 bases). V shed 4 bases and J shed 8 bases, with 16 bases lying between them. CDR1 and CDR2 from the germline V gene are SGDLS and YYNGEE. The length of the CDR3 is 15 residues. The CDR3 reads CASSISGAGYSPLHF. The CDR3, as DNA: TGTGCCAGCAGCATCTCAGGGGCAGGTTATTCACCCCTCCACTTT.

By sample fraction, this clonotype is medium-sized. The V and J genes are TRBV6-5 and TRBJ1-2; a weak D match, TRBD1 (6 bases). Trimming left V 2 bases short and J 8 bases short, with 12 bases between. The CDR3 extends over 13 amino acids. Germline-derived CDR1 and CDR2 are MNHEY and SVGAGI. CDR3 residues: CASSYRGVGGYTF. In DNA form, the CDR3 reads TGTGCCAGCAGTTACAGGGGGGTTGGGGGCTACACCTTC.

This chain links TRBV21-1 with TRBJ2-7. TRBV21-1 constitutes a pseudogene. The CDR3 extends over 13 amino acids. The CDR3 DNA is TGTGCCAGCAGCAAAGGATCTGGATACGAGCAGTACTTC. It codes for CASSKGSGYEQYF.

The chain is built from TRBV12-3 or TRBV12-4 and TRBJ2-2, with D uncertain. CDR3 size: 15 residues. The V and J ends lost 4 bases and 4 bases respectively, with 13 bases between them. This CDR3 reads CASSYVGLRTGELFF. CDR3 sequence (DNA): TGTGCCAGCAGTTATGTGGGCCTCCGCACCGGGGAGCTGTTTTTT.

This clonotype was seen more than once but under ten times. The chain uses TRBV28 and TRBJ1-5; TRBD1 might be the D (6 bases). Germline V gives CDR1 MDHEN, CDR2 SYDVKM. The CDR3 is 14 amino acids. Trimming cost V 2 bases and J 6 bases, with 11 bases left between them. The CDR3 bases are TGTGCCAGCAGTTTAGGAGGGGGGAGTCAGCCCCAGCATTTT. This encodes CASSLGGGSQPQHF.

This clonotype has a handful of counts. The chain uses TRBV24-1 and TRBJ2-7, with TRBD1 matching over 7 bases. Per germline, CDR1 KGHDR and CDR2 SFDVKD. There are 15 residues in the CDR3. With V trimmed by 2 bases and J by 0 bases, 3 bases remained unmatched. The DNA for the CDR3 is TGTGCCACCAGTGATTCCGGGACAGCCTCCTACGAGCAGTACTTC. This codes for CATSDSGTASYEQYF.

The genes are TRBV23-1 and TRBJ2-7; tentative D call: TRBD2 (6 bases). Being an ORF, TRBV23-1 has a function that is uncertain. V lost 4 bases and J 2 bases, leaving 18 bases between the germline ends. The CDR3 contains 16 residues. The CDR3 DNA reads TGCGCCAGCAGTCTCGTTGCGGGGAAGGGTCCCTACGAGCAGTACTTC. Protein product: CASSLVAGKGPYEQYF.

A few counts support this clonotype. The V call is TRBV23-1, the J call TRBJ1-6; D is unclear. TRBV23-1 is an ORF, and what it does is uncertain. The V end was cut by 3 bases, the J end by 13 bases, with 13 bases between. This CDR3 comprises 13 residues. CDR3 DNA sequence: TGCGCCAGCAGTCACCCCCTTTGTGGCCCCCTCCACTTT. Amino acids: CASSHPLCGPLHF.

This clonotype was observed a handful of times. The CDR3, as DNA: TGCAGTGCTAGAGCCCCCGGGACAGGGGTTGGTGAAGCTTTCTTT. Amino acid sequence: CSARAPGTGVGEAFF. The J gene is TRBJ1-1, the V gene TRBV20-1; 10 bases fit TRBD1. J lost 7 bases, V lost 1 base, and 9 bases had no gene match. This CDR3 contains 15 residues. In germline, CDR1 is DFQATT, CDR2 SNEGSKA (reference sequence).

The rearrangement uses TRBV19 and TRBJ1-2, with no clear D. Deletions cut 7 bases from V and 2 bases from J, with 11 bases between. From germline, CDR1 is LNHDA and CDR2 SQIVND (reference sequence). The CDR3 length is 13 residues. The CDR3 DNA is TGTGCCAGTAATTACGGAGAGAACTATGGCTACACCTTC. It specifies CASNYGENYGYTF.

This clonotype was counted only a few times. The gene calls are TRBV20-1 and TRBJ2-7; D remains unclear. V lost 1 base and J lost 6, with 13 bases in between. The CDR3 has 13 residues. Germline lookup yields CDR1 DFQATT and CDR2 SNEGSKA (reference sequence). CDR3: CSARVSPPGEQYF. CDR3 nucleotide sequence: TGCAGTGCTAGAGTTAGTCCACCGGGCGAGCAGTACTTC.

The table lists this clonotype with a few counts. The chain is built from TRBV6-1 and TRBJ1-1; D ambiguous. The V gene lost 5 bases and the J gene lost 0 bases, with 10 bases spanning the gap. The germline CDR1 and CDR2 sequences are MNHNS and SASEGT. This CDR3 contains 14 residues. CDR3 in amino acids: CASSNRTVNTEAFF. The CDR3 DNA reads as TGTGCCAGCAGTAATAGGACGGTGAACACTGAAGCTTTCTTT.

Comments on this clonotype: One base away lies a much larger clone, so this may be a sequencing read error. V and J are TRBV27 and TRBJ1-6, with unresolved D. This CDR3 region has 16 residues. V dropped 4 bases and J dropped 14 bases, with 24 bases sitting between them. From germline, CDR1 is MNHEY and CDR2 SMNVEV (reference sequence). The DNA for the CDR3 is TGTGCCAGCAGTTCACCCCGAGGCTTGGGCTACTCATCCCTCCACTTT. Translation gives CASSSPRGLGYSSLHF.

A few counts support this clonotype. The chain has TRBV5-8 and TRBJ2-5; a weak D match, TRBD2 (5 bases). Trimming shortened V by 4 bases and J by 1 base, and 17 bases separated the two germline ends. CDR3 length: 16 residues. Germline values: CDR1 SGHTS, CDR2 YDEGEE. The CDR3 DNA sequence: TGTGCCAGCAGCATCCATAAGGGAGCCCCCCAAGAGACCCAGTACTTC. Translation: CASSIHKGAPQETQYF.

The rearrangement links TRBV19 to TRBJ2-7, with unresolved D. V was shortened by 5 bases and J by 2 bases, with 13 bases between the two germline ends. The length of the CDR3 is 14 residues. Looked up from germline, CDR1 is LNHDA and CDR2 is SQIVND (reference sequence). Written as DNA, the CDR3 is TGTGCCAGTAGTCCTCGCGGCAGAGCCTACGAGCAGTACTTC. Its protein is CASSPRGRAYEQYF.

The V call is TRBV28, the J call TRBJ1-1; D unclear. Deletions cut 1 base from V and 4 bases from J, with 13 bases between. The CDR3 is 15 residues long. The germline V gene has CDR1 MDHEN and CDR2 SYDVKM. The CDR3 spells CASSLLEALGTEAFF. The CDR3, as DNA: TGTGCCAGCAGTTTATTAGAGGCGCTGGGCACTGAAGCTTTCTTT.

This chain joins TRBV5-4 and TRBJ1-3; D unresolved. The CDR3 spans 15 residues. Germline loops: CDR1 SGHNT, CDR2 YYREEE (reference sequence). The V end lost 4 bases, the J end lost 5 bases, and 16 bases lay between the germline ends. For the CDR3, the DNA is TGTGCCAGCAGCCCCACACGGTCAGGACGAAACACCATATATTTT. Its translation: CASSPTRSGRNTIYF. The variable domain in full, with the rest retrieved from reference TRBV5-4 and TRBJ1-3, is ETGVTQSPTHLIKTRGQQVTLRCSSQSGHNTVSWYQQALGQGPQFIFQYYREEENGRGNFPPRFSGLQFPNYSSELNVNALELDDSALYLCASSPTRSGRNTIYFGEGSWLTVV.

V is TRBV2 and J is TRBJ1-1; 9 bases align to TRBD1. This CDR3 contains 14 residues. CDR1 SNHLY and CDR2 FYNNEI come from the germline V gene. Trimming took 5 bases from V and 5 from J; bases not matched to a gene: 6. The CDR3 DNA reads as TGTGCCAGCAGTTTACAGGGGGCAGGGACTGAAGCTTTCTTT. It is translated as CASSLQGAGTEAFF.